Listed below are T cell receptor beta chains from one sample, sequenced in a study of tumor-infiltrating lymphocytes in primary liver carcinoma. TCRdb independently ran MiXCR on the multiplex PCR reads; one entry per CDR3 protein. This table has hundreds of thousands of distinct CDR3 sequences, roughly three fifths appearing once. The specimen sequenced was peripheral blood. All receptors derive from a woman younger than 45 with primary liver carcinoma and hepatitis B virus infection. Both conserved end residues are part of each CDR3. Fields, in order: J gene, clone size, D gene, V gene, CDR3 DNA, CDR3 protein. The D gene is left open where the match is weak. Clone sizes are given selectively: once, few, many, or a class where the clone is expanded.

TRBJ2-2,-,TRBD1,TRBV6-1,TGTGTCAGCAGTTACGGGACAGGACCCACCGGGGAGTTGTTTTTT,CVSSYGTGPTGELFF
TRBJ1-1,-,-,TRBV5-6,TGTGCCAGCATTGGGGTAGGGGTGAACACTGAAGTTTTCTTT,CASIGVGVNTEVFF
TRBJ1-1,-,-,TRBV6-5,TGTGTCAGCACTGAGGGAACATACACTGAAGCTTTCTTT,CVSTEGTYTEAFF
TRBJ2-1,-,TRBD2,TRBV12-3/TRBV12-4,TGTGCCAGCAGTTTAGGAGCGGGGTTAGACAATGAGCAGTTCTTC,CASSLGAGLDNEQFF
TRBJ2-2,many,-,TRBV6-1,TGTGCCAGCAGTGAGCCGGGCCGGAACACCGGGGAGCTGTTTTTT,CASSEPGRNTGELFF
TRBJ2-7,-,-,TRBV28,TGTGCCACCAACCCCAATCGTGGAGAGGGTTACTTC,CATNPNRGEGYF
TRBJ1-2,-,-,TRBV6-1,TGTGCCTGCAGTGAACTCGCAGGGCCCTATGGCTACGCCTTC,CACSELAGPYGYAF
TRBJ2-7,few,-,TRBV6-5,TGTGCCAGCAGTGTTAAGGGCACCTACGAGCAGTACTTC,CASSVKGTYEQYF
TRBJ2-4,-,-,TRBV11-2,TGTGCCAGCAGCCCACTCCCGGGATTAGCTGAAAACATTCGGTACTTC,CASSPLPGLAENIRYF
TRBJ2-1,few,TRBD2,TRBV6-2/TRBV6-3,TGTGCCAGCAGTTACGTTGGGACTAAAAACAATGAGCAGTTCTTC,CASSYVGTKNNEQFF
TRBJ2-1,-,-,TRBV7-8,TGTGACAGCAGCTTAGGCAACAGAGGGGATGAGCAGTTCTTC,CDSSLGNRGDEQFF
TRBJ1-1,-,-,TRBV7-2,TGTGCCAGCAGCAGTCTGGGGGACACTGAAGCTTTCTTT,CASSSLGDTEAFF
TRBJ2-2,few,-,TRBV12-3/TRBV12-4,TGTGCCAGCATTAGTATGGCCGGGGAGCTGTTTTTT,CASISMAGELFF
TRBJ2-3,-,TRBD1,TRBV6-5,TGTGACAGCAGTCAGGGAACAGGACAGGGTACGCAGTATTTT,CDSSQGTGQGTQYF
TRBJ1-4,-,-,TRBV13,TGTGTCAGCAGCCCTGGACAGTTCAATGAAAAACTGTTTTTT,CVSSPGQFNEKLFF
TRBJ2-1,-,TRBD1,TRBV12-3/TRBV12-4,TGTGCCAACAGTTCCCTAAACCGGGACAGGGAAAGTACCCATGAGCAGTTCTTC,CANSSLNRDRESTHEQFF
TRBJ2-5,-,TRBD2,TRBV11-2,TGTGCCAGCAGCTTAGATAACCCCCTAGCGGGAGGGATGGGGACCCAGTACTTC,CASSLDNPLAGGMGTQYF
TRBJ1-2,-,-,TRBV29-1,TGTAGCGTTGAAATGAGGGCGCCTAAATATGGCTACACCTTC,CSVEMRAPKYGYTF
TRBJ2-1,-,-,TRBV12-3/TRBV12-4,TGTGCCAGCAGTTTAAGATTGGACGGAAGCTCCTACAATGAGCAGTTCTTC,CASSLRLDGSSYNEQFF
TRBJ2-3,few,TRBD1,TRBV5-6,TGTGCCAGCAGCTTAGTAGGCAGGGACAGGGTGACAGATACGCAGTATTTT,CASSLVGRDRVTDTQYF
TRBJ2-2,once,-,TRBV5-1,TGCGCCAGCAGCCTACTTACTACAGTGAACACCGGGGAGCTGTTTTTT,CASSLLTTVNTGELFF
TRBJ2-1,-,-,TRBV7-9,TGTGCCAGCAGCTGGGACTTAGACTCCTACAATGAGCAGTTCTTC,CASSWDLDSYNEQFF
TRBJ1-1,many,-,TRBV12-3/TRBV12-4,TGTGCCAGCTCCGGAGGGAGTTTGGGAAAAGCTTTCTTT,CASSGGSLGKAFF
TRBJ2-1,-,-,TRBV7-9,TGTGCCGGCAGCTTAGTGGCTCCTGAGCAGTTCTTC,CAGSLVAPEQFF
TRBJ2-7,many,TRBD1,TRBV11-3,TGTGCCAGCAGCTTACCAGGGGGCGGATACGAGCAGTACTTC,CASSLPGGGYEQYF
TRBJ1-5,-,-,TRBV6-2/TRBV6-3,TGTGCCAGCAGCTTTTACAGCCGAAGCAATCAGCCCCAGCATTTT,CASSFYSRSNQPQHF
TRBJ1-3,-,-,TRBV5-6,TGTGCCAGCAACTCGGGGGCAGGGATTGGAAGAAACACCATATATTTT,CASNSGAGIGRNTIYF
TRBJ2-3,-,-,TRBV5-1,TGCGCCAGTAGCTTGGGCCTACTAGAGCGCACAGATACGCAGTATTTT,CASSLGLLERTDTQYF
TRBJ2-2,many,-,TRBV4-1,TGCGCCAGCAGCCTGGGACTGGGCACCGGGGAGCTGTTTTTT,CASSLGLGTGELFF
TRBJ2-7,-,-,TRBV6-5,TGTGCCAGCAGTCCTTTAGAGGGAGCGTTCTACGAGCAGTACTTC,CASSPLEGAFYEQYF
TRBJ2-5,-,TRBD2,TRBV12-3/TRBV12-4,TGTGCCAACAGTTTGGGTAGCGGGAGGGCCCGAGAGACCCAGTACTTC,CANSLGSGRARETQYF
TRBJ2-7,-,-,TRBV11-3,TGTGCTAGCACCTTAGAAGGCCACCACGAGCAGTACTTC,CASTLEGHHEQYF
TRBJ1-1,few,-,TRBV13,TGTGCCAGCAGCTTAGTTCAGGGGAACACTGAAGCTTTCTTT,CASSLVQGNTEAFF
TRBJ2-2,-,-,TRBV11-2,TGTGCCAGCAGCTCAGTAGTGGCGGGATATCCCGGAGATCACCCTAACACCGGGGAGCTGTTTTTT,CASSSVVAGYPGDHPNTGELFF
TRBJ2-2,-,-,TRBV12-3/TRBV12-4,TGTGCCAGCAATCCTGACTACTGGTCCGGGGAGCTGTTTTTT,CASNPDYWSGELFF
TRBJ2-3,few,-,TRBV6-5,TGTGCCAGCAGATCCCCGCGGACTAGCACAGATACGCAGTATTTT,CASRSPRTSTDTQYF
TRBJ1-5,-,TRBD1,TRBV12-3/TRBV12-4,TGTACCAGCAGTGGCATTACAGGGGTTGGCGATCAGCCCCAGCATTTT,CTSSGITGVGDQPQHF
TRBJ2-1,-,-,TRBV4-3,TGTGCCAGCAGCCGGGAAAGGGGAGTTAGCTCCTACAATGAGCAGTTCTTC,CASSRERGVSSYNEQFF
TRBJ1-5,few,-,TRBV12-5,TGTGCTAGTGGCCCATCAGGGGGCAATCAGCCCCAGCATTTT,CASGPSGGNQPQHF
TRBJ2-7,-,TRBD2,TRBV5-6,TGTGCCAGCAGCATGGGCGGGACTAGCGTCTACGAGCGGTACTTC,CASSMGGTSVYERYF
TRBJ2-7,many,TRBD2,TRBV4-1,TGCGCCAGCAGCCAAGAGGGACTAGCGAGCTACGAGCAGTACTTC,CASSQEGLASYEQYF
TRBJ1-4,many,-,TRBV4-2,TGTGCCAGCAGCCATTCACAGGGAGATAATGAAAAACTGTTTTTT,CASSHSQGDNEKLFF
TRBJ1-3,many,-,TRBV12-3/TRBV12-4,TGTGCCAGCAGTTTACAGATCTCTGGAAACACCATATATTTT,CASSLQISGNTIYF
TRBJ2-7,many,TRBD1,TRBV29-1,TGCAGCGTGTGGGACAGTCAAGCCTACGAGCAGTACTTC,CSVWDSQAYEQYF
TRBJ2-7,many,-,TRBV6-1,TGTGCCAGCAGCGAAGGTATCGGCGGGATATACGAGCAGTACTTC,CASSEGIGGIYEQYF